The entry that follows covers one T cell receptor beta chain sequence. Its recognized antigen is unknown. Base-call qualities are not available, and no considerably larger clone is one nucleotide away. This sample stems from a study of cytomegalovirus exposure and HLA in healthy donors (TCRdb year 2017). Turning to the overall study: An earlier analysis of fewer than 750 of the donors reported around 280 Gb of sequence data and 117 million unique TCR beta sequences obtained from about 180 million T cells. Five DR-DQ haplotypes were handled as single units for association and clustering, since linkage in the cohort was strong. In addition to the first cohort of around 670 subjects, a separate validation cohort of 100 to 150 different subjects was used. Across 398 genotyped donors of the cohort, an average of about 240,000 unique TCR beta nucleotide sequences per donor were sequenced, and 15% to 20% of those sequences were non-productive. Alongside the repertoire data, information on donor age, sex, ethnicity and CMV serostatus was compiled. In a later genetic analysis, genome-wide SNP genotypes for about three fifths of the 666 donors were used, and that subset was treated as a discovery cohort. A later analysis re-analyzed previously published TCR beta repertoires from roughly 600 donors and added high-resolution HLA genotyping to study TCR occurrence patterns. In an earlier analysis of around 540 of the donors, high-throughput TCR beta sequencing was used to judge whether each TCR beta V gene segment behaved as functional or pseudogenic. The genetic ancestry cluster associated with self-reported Caucasian donors included 65% to 90% of the 398 genotyped donors. The study profiled the T cell repertoires of more than 500 subjects by immunosequencing and related them to cytomegalovirus serostatus. Both class I and class II loci were covered by HLA typing, at four-digit resolution. An early release that covered some 630 HLA-typed donors contained around 300 gigabases of sequencing data and around 80 million unique TCR sequences. High-throughput TCR immunosequencing, statistical association of individual TCRs with disease status, and machine learning were combined to predict cytomegalovirus infection status. All discovery cohort repertoires had been generated on a single sequencing platform. Rather than drawing on any new phenotypic data, the later analysis identified candidate immune exposures from TCR beta sequences and the way those sequences occurred across donors. Typing coverage differed by locus: A, B, C, DRB1 and DQB1 were typed in roughly 620-640 donors, DQA1 in approximately 520, DPA1 in nearly 610, and DPB1 in about 450. The study aimed to test whether signatures of past pathogen exposure could be identified by cataloging public T cell receptors.

Based on the germline V gene, the CDR1 and CDR2 sequences are SQVTM and ANQGSEA. Trimming removed 0 bases from V and 15 bases from J, leaving 12 bases between the germline ends. Its CDR3 holds 11 amino acids, cysteine through phenylalanine. The entry retains the CDR3 DNA only, 33 bases that are in frame from base 1. What the study reported, not specific to this receptor: Over 15 rarely observed V segments, including chromosome 9 orphons, were excluded from the earlier analysis of some 590 of the donors because counts were too low. The classifier was reported to diagnose cytomegalovirus status with high specificity and sensitivity in both the original and validation cohorts. According to a later analysis, most CMV-associated TCR beta chains appeared to be HLA-restricted, and the HLA associations seemed to be driven largely by CMV exposure. The only immune exposure information available for the cohort was CMV serostatus. Most TCR sequences were observed very rarely across donors, whereas some public TCRs were present in many individuals. A later analysis found that TCR association rates varied across HLA loci, with DRB1 alleles showing the most associated TCRs and HLA-C alleles the fewest. A later analysis found that HLA-associated TCR beta chains were more clonally expanded and had lower generation probabilities than equally common non-associated chains. It was suggested by the authors that the approach could potentially be generalized to other disease states and immunological phenotypes. A few of the identified cytomegalovirus-associated TCR beta chains were confirmed in vitro to be specific for cytomegalovirus antigens. At a false discovery rate of 0.05, a later analysis linked 16,000 or so TCR beta sequences to specific HLA alleles. The sequencing pipeline was judged likely to have produced a cluster of highly shared sequence variants as a technical artifact. A further reported finding was that TCR beta sequences accurately predicted the HLA-A and HLA-B alleles for most subjects in the first cohort. Assigning TCR associations to individual alleles was difficult when HLA alleles, especially DR and DQ, strongly co-occurred. Correlated functional status among segregating V segments might be attributable to linkage disequilibrium, but an unknown experimental factor could not be ruled out. A total of some 180 TCR beta chains were listed by the study as associated with cytomegalovirus. The presence/absence analyses assumed that sequencing depth was roughly uniform across donors, and that assumption may not be true. Compared with the roughly 700-donor mean, donors in an Asian-associated ancestry cluster had fewer N-insertions in productive TCRs, according to a later genetic analysis. Broadly in line with IMGT annotations, most TCR beta V segments showed up in productive rearrangements about 90% or about 30% of the time in an earlier analysis of several hundred of the donors. A later genetic analysis associated a missense DCLRE1C variant with V-gene and J-gene trimming of TCR beta chains, and an independent cohort replicated the association. In this cohort, only TCR beta chains were sequenced, and detectable features were limited by the absence of alpha or paired-chain data. Because the 87-base-pair reads could not distinguish some IMGT-functional V segments, including TRBV6-2 and TRBV6-3, those segments were excluded. A later analysis reported that several top co-occurrence clusters appeared linked to parvovirus B19, influenza, CMV and Epstein-Barr virus. HLA typing was unavailable for some donors at each locus, so association tests used only the typed subset.

The cohort was made up of 500 to 800 healthy bone marrow donors. All cohort members were sampled while nominally healthy, although unrecorded immune exposures were likely present. The donor tested CMV seropositive, placing the donor among the 250 to 350 seropositive members of the cohort. Each donor provided a peripheral blood sample, and peripheral blood mononuclear cells were used for TCR beta sequencing. The Qiagen DNeasy Blood Extraction Kit was used to extract genomic DNA from the blood cell samples. Libraries came from the immunoSEQ multiplex PCR assay. For the multiplex PCR, a mixture combining 60 forward primers for TCR Vbeta segments and 13 reverse primers for TCR Jbeta segments was used. Amplification of the CDR3 region of rearranged TCR beta genes was performed with a multiplex PCR assay on genomic DNA. On the Illumina HiSeq System, the amplified TCR beta libraries were sequenced as 87-base-pair reads. Per the original workflow: A later analysis counted tens of millions of unique TCR beta chains across the 640 or so repertoires, and around 12 million of these chains were shared by at least two donors. Raw reads were error-corrected and collapsed into unique sequences with a nearest-neighbor algorithm that merged closely related sequences to remove PCR and sequencing errors. V, D and J gene segments were assigned by aligning CDR3 sequences to IMGT reference sequences. For a sequence to be retained, a match of at least six nucleotides to both a V gene segment and a J gene segment was required. A rearrangement was called productive if the CDR3 had no stop codons and remained in frame with V and J, and every other rearrangement was called non-productive. Following IMGT convention, CDR3 was defined as the stretch from the second conserved V-encoded cysteine up to the conserved J-encoded phenylalanine. Sequences without an unambiguous match to a single V gene segment were excluded from the earlier analysis of a few hundred of the donors. In an earlier analysis of about 590 of the donors, a V segment was called functional when productive rearrangements were above 56.7%, and segregating when the standard deviation between donors exceeded 5%. A statistical classification framework was developed to diagnose cytomegalovirus status using the catalog of TCR beta chain sequences. A later analysis assigned V and J genes by comparing TCR nucleotide sequences with IMGT/GENE-DB human TR gene sequences. Using the TCRdist pipeline, a later analysis assigned CDR3 sequences along with most-parsimonious VDJ recombination scenarios. In a later analysis, each TCR beta chain was defined by its CDR3 amino acid sequence together with its V-gene family, and reads without a unique V-gene family were excluded. As a way to deal with suspected cross-contamination and a sequencing artifact, a later analysis dropped roughly 600 nucleotide sequences that were highly shared and had low generation probability. A later analysis calculated a clonal expansion index for each public chain from normalized within-repertoire ranks of inferred template counts. In a later analysis, generation probabilities were computed using a VDJ recombination model fitted to out-of-frame rearrangements, and the results were checked against IGoR. In a later analysis, hypergeometric tests were used to score TCR-TCR, TCR-HLA and TCR-CMV co-occurrence, with a repertoire-size bias correction applied to TCR pairs. A later analysis estimated false discovery rates by permuting HLA or CMV assignments 20 times. In a later analysis, co-occurring TCRs were grouped with DBSCAN, and TCRdist sequence similarity was added when clustering was performed within HLA-allele-positive subsets. For co-occurrence clustering, repertoires with fewer than 30,000 or more than 120,000 public chains were excluded, along with about five repertoires with anomalous nucleotide sharing. TCRdb mirrors the immuneACCESS table, restricted to in-frame sequences. Some clones are absent from its copies; in checked studies, under half trace to an unresolved V gene, and the reason for the others is unknown. The V and J calls and the clone size are those of that table, but D and trimming were determined from the DNA. Counted in this sample were more than 100,000 clones; 79% of them appeared once. The ten largest clones add up to roughly 3.9% of the sample.

This clonotype originated in a man in his fifties in good health and CMV-seropositive. The sample comprised PBMCs. The V gene is TRBV29-1 and the J gene is TRBJ2-1; the D gene is not confidently resolved. The CDR3 reads CSVEDQSVRFF. The nucleotide sequence reads TGCAGCGTTGAAGATCAGTCCGTACGGTTCTTC.